The 18 T cell receptor beta chains below were found in one sample sequenced in a study of OX40 agonist ivuxolimab in advanced cancers. Only in-frame clones appear in the TCRdb table, and some are missing; sequencing was by immunoSEQ multiplex PCR. The repertoire has about 91,000 clones, 80% to 90% of them found once; the top ten carry 1.1%. This material consisted of CD4+ or CD8+ T cells sorted from blood, taken in a trial of the OX40 agonist ivuxolimab. The receptor set was obtained from an adult with an advanced solid tumor such as melanoma, head and neck, liver or kidney cancer.

This clone was counted once. The genes are TRBV28 and TRBJ1-3; the D gene is possibly TRBD1 (5 bases). Trimming stripped 6 bases from V and 0 bases from J, with 15 bases between. CDR1 and CDR2 from the germline V gene are MDHEN and SYDVKM. The CDR3 consists of 16 residues. Here the CDR3 reads CASRTTSQGSGNTIYF. DNA for the CDR3: TGTGCCAGCAGAACGACTTCTCAGGGCTCTGGAAACACCATATATTTT.

The CDR3 coding sequence is TGTGCCAGCAGTTCGGGACAGGGGGCAGGAGGCTACACCTTC. Its protein is CASSSGQGAGGYTF. The J gene is TRBJ1-2, the V gene TRBV6-6; 12 positions match TRBD1. After removal of 4 bases from V and 8 bases from J, the junction contained 5 bases not matched to a gene. Germline V gene sequence: CDR1 MNHNY, CDR2 SVGAGI (reference sequence). CDR3 length: 14 residues.

The chain uses TRBV30 and TRBJ2-1; TRBD2 aligns across 9 bases. The CDR3 is made up of 13 amino acids. Germline CDR1 GTSNPN, CDR2 SVGIG (reference sequence). The V gene end was trimmed by 5 bases and the J gene end by 2 bases; junction bases not matched to a gene: 1. The CDR3 DNA reads TGTGCCTGGGAGCGGGGGGCCTACAATGAGCAGTTCTTC. Protein: CAWERGAYNEQFF.

The J gene is TRBJ2-3, the V gene TRBV7-2; TRBD1 is a possible D gene (5 bases). From germline, CDR1 is SGHTA and CDR2 FQGNSA. The V end lost 6 bases, the J end lost 8 bases, and 9 bases lay between the germline ends. The CDR3 extends over 11 amino acids. CDR3 in amino acids: CASRNRGTQYF. CDR3 DNA sequence: TGTGCCAGCAGAAATAGGGGTACGCAGTATTTT. Variable domain in full (rest from reference TRBV7-2 and TRBJ2-3): GAGVSQSPSNKVTEKGKDVELRCDPISGHTALYWYRQSLGQGLEFLIYFQGNSAPDKSGLPSDRFSAERTGGSVSTLTIQRTQQEDSAVYLCASRNRGTQYFGPGTRLTVL.

The chain couples TRBV5-1 to TRBJ2-5; D not certain. This CDR3 is built from 13 residues. Trimming removed 0 bases at V and 5 bases at J, with 8 bases between. Germline CDR1 is SGHRS and CDR2 is YFSETQ. Here the CDR3 reads CASSLAGSETQYF. CDR3 bases: TGCGCCAGCAGCTTGGCCGGGTCGGAGACCCAGTACTTC.

This chain links TRBV6-5 with TRBJ1-4; D gene unclear. Trimming left V 0 bases short and J 8 bases short, with 13 bases between. The germline gives CDR1 MNHEY, CDR2 SVGAGI. The CDR3 length is 15 residues. CDR3 coding DNA: TGTGCCAGCAGTTACTCGGCGGGGTCCGGGGAAAAACTGTTTTTT. As protein: CASSYSAGSGEKLFF.

There are a few counts of this clone. V and J are TRBV4-1 and TRBJ2-2, with 10 positions matching TRBD2. CDR1 MGHRA and CDR2 YSYEKL come from the germline V gene. V lost 2 bases to trimming and J lost 1 base; unmatched junction nucleotides: 1. The CDR3 sequence is 16 residues long. CDR3 nucleotides: TGCGCCAGCAGCCAAAGGACTAGCGGGAACACCGGGGAGCTGTTTTTT. This sequence encodes CASSQRTSGNTGELFF.

The chain joins TRBV9 to TRBJ1-4; TRBD1 matches at 7 bases. V lost 4 bases to trimming and J lost 0 bases; unmatched junction nucleotides: 18. CDR1 and CDR2 from the germline V gene are SGDLS and YYNGEE. This CDR3 is built from 20 residues. CDR3 coding DNA: TGTGCCAGCAGCAGAGGGATGTCGACAGGGCGACTTGCAACTAATGAAAAACTGTTTTTT. Its translation: CASSRGMSTGRLATNEKLFF.

The chain uses TRBV18 and TRBJ2-3, with 9 bases fitting TRBD1. In germline, CDR1 is KGHSH, CDR2 LQKENI. This CDR3 contains 15 residues. J was trimmed by 6 bases and V by 4 bases; bases with no gene match: 8. The CDR3 sequence: CASSRSRQGVDTQYF. DNA for the CDR3: TGTGCCAGCTCACGAAGCCGACAGGGGGTGGATACGCAGTATTTT.

This chain links TRBV10-3 with TRBJ1-2, with 8 nucleotides matching TRBD1. The CDR3 runs 15 residues. Trimming removed 2 bases from V and 0 bases from J; junction bases left unmatched: 2. Germline V gives CDR1 ENHRY, CDR2 SYGVKD. The CDR3 DNA sequence: TGTGCCATCAGTGAGCTGGGACAGGCTAACTATGGCTACACCTTC. Amino acid sequence: CAISELGQANYGYTF.

This rearrangement joins TRBV7-2 to TRBJ2-5, with a tentative D call TRBD1 (5 bases). V shed 5 bases and J shed 2 bases, with 18 bases lying between them. The CDR3 consists of 16 residues. Germline V gene lookup returns CDR1 SGHTA and CDR2 FQGNSA. The CDR3, as DNA: TGTGCCAGCAGCCCAGGGCCCTCCCGTAGGCAAGAGACCCAGTACTTC. Its translation is CASSPGPSRRQETQYF.

This chain links TRBV6-5 with TRBJ2-7; 7 bases align to TRBD1. The CDR3 covers 14 residues. Per the germline V gene, CDR1 is MNHEY and CDR2 is SVGAGI. V lost 7 bases to trimming and J lost 6 bases; unmatched junction nucleotides: 12. CDR3 DNA: TGTGCCAGCACTCGAGGACAGGAAGAGAGCGAGCAGTACTTC. Translated: CASTRGQEESEQYF.

V is TRBV9 and J is TRBJ2-1, with D maybe TRBD2 (5 bases). Germline CDR1 is SGDLS and CDR2 is YYNGEE. The CDR3 is 15 amino acids. Between the trimmed V and J ends, which lost 0 bases and 4 bases, there was a span of 11 bases. In nucleotides, the CDR3 is TGTGCCAGCAGCGTAGGGACTCAAACGTACAATGAGCAGTTCTTC. Encoded protein: CASSVGTQTYNEQFF. The full variable domain, completed using reference TRBV9 and TRBJ2-1, is DSGVTQTPKHLITATGQRVTLRCSPRSGDLSVYWYQQSLDQGLQFLIQYYNGEERAKGNILERFSAQQFPDLHSELNLSSLELGDSALYFCASSVGTQTYNEQFFGPGTRLTVL.

The rearrangement links TRBV29-1 to TRBJ2-7; TRBD1 matches at 7 bases. The CDR3 totals 15 residues. The germline gives CDR1 SQVTM, CDR2 ANQGSEA. Trimming cost V 1 base and J 2 bases; bases outside gene matches: 8. Written as DNA, the CDR3 is TGCAGCGTTGAAGCGGAACAGGGGCCTCCCTACGAGCAGTACTTC. Its translation is CSVEAEQGPPYEQYF.

The count of this clone is one. The V and J genes are TRBV28 and TRBJ1-4; 10 bases are a match to TRBD1. After removal of 4 bases from V and 8 bases from J, the junction contained 1 base not matched to a gene. The CDR3 is 13 amino acids. Per germline, CDR1 MDHEN and CDR2 SYDVKM. This CDR3 reads CASSSGQGEKLFF. The CDR3 DNA sequence: TGTGCCAGCAGTTCGGGACAGGGGGAAAAACTGTTTTTT.

The chain carries TRBV11-1 and TRBJ2-3; 9 bases line up with TRBD1. The J segment lost 8 bases and the V segment lost 5 bases, leaving 11 bases of the junction unmatched. Germline assignment: CDR1 SGHAT and CDR2 FQDESV (reference sequence). This CDR3 region has 15 residues. CDR3 amino acids: CASSSLYRGPTTQYF. In nucleotides, the CDR3 is TGTGCCAGCAGCAGCTTATACAGGGGGCCCACTACGCAGTATTTT.

The V and J genes are TRBV19 and TRBJ2-2; no clear D gene. V lost 7 bases, J lost 0 bases, and 15 bases lay in between. Germline CDR1 LNHDA, CDR2 SQIVND (reference sequence). The CDR3 extends over 16 amino acids. CDR3 nucleotides: TGTGCCAGTATCGCGTTCGGCAGGCCGAACACCGGGGAGCTGTTTTTT. Its protein product is CASIAFGRPNTGELFF.

This clone showed up just a few times. The chain couples TRBV7-9 to TRBJ1-3; 9 nucleotides align to TRBD1. Germline CDR1 reads SEHNR; CDR2 reads FQNEAQ (reference sequence). V trimming: 1 base; J trimming: 7 bases; junction bases outside the gene matches: 5. This CDR3 is 15 amino acids long. CDR3 sequence reads: CASSLDRGLRNTIYF. The DNA of the CDR3 is TGTGCCAGCAGCTTAGACAGGGGGCTCAGGAACACCATATATTTT.